This T cell receptor (beta chain) was sequenced in a study of cytomegalovirus exposure and HLA in healthy donors. CDR3 length: 15 amino acids. CDR1 and CDR2 from the germline V gene are LGHNA and YSLEER. V was pared by 7 bases and J by 0 bases, with 13 bases between. Primers: 60 Vbeta forward and 13 Jbeta reverse. Here immunoSEQ multiplex PCR was the method, and the copy in TCRdb shows in-frame clones only, minus some. Among about 150,000 clones listed, more than 75% were seen once. This sequence joins TRBV4-3 and TRBJ2-1; D unresolved. The source material was PBMCs. The origin of this receptor is a human donor in good health. The CDR3 nucleotides read TGCGCCAGCAAACCCCACAGAAGCTCCTACAATGAGCAGTTCTTC. Protein product: CASKPHRSSYNEQFF.